This T cell receptor (beta chain) emerged from a study of T cell repertoires in cytomegalovirus infection. Study details: The authors used CMV epitopes that were HLA-C-restricted (recently identified) and HLA-B-restricted (well studied). Both CMV infection and a matching HLA type were indicated by public TCR beta signatures.

TCRdb re-called the reads through MiXCR, storing one row per CDR3 protein. The table lists about 55,000 distinct CDR3 sequences, 20% of them singletons. General observations from the study: Clonotype analysis showed dominance of the ex vivo response by HLA-C-restricted CMV-specific TCR beta clonotypes. CMV carriers having the relevant HLA were flagged by cumulative public TCR beta family frequency.

Note on this clonotype: The target antigen is unknown.

The sequence derives from a human donor in good health (CMV status not recorded). Some clones in this sample may be carry-over from other donors' samples. The sample consisted of CD8+ T cells from cultured PBMCs, taken from culture after CMV antigen stimulation.

This CDR3 is CASSLGLGNNEQFF. The CDR3 nucleotides read TGTGCCAGCAGCTTGGGACTAGGGAACAATGAGCAGTTCTTC. The chain has TRBV7-2 and TRBJ2-1; 8 nucleotides match TRBD2. The CDR3 has 14 amino acids. V trimming: 3 bases; J trimming: 5 bases; junction bases outside the gene matches: 3. CDR1 is SGHTA and CDR2 is FQGNSA in the germline V gene.